This is a list of T cell receptor beta chains from one sample in a study of identical twins. In TCRdb, the 5' RACE reads were re-called with MiXCR into one record per CDR3 protein. The data contain 200,000 to 300,000 distinct CDR3 sequences, roughly a tenth of them seen just once; the ten biggest clones take up over 8%. The sample comprised memory T cells sorted from blood. The receptors shown here come from a man aged 45-65 years in good health. CDR3s include the opening cysteine and the closing phenylalanine or tryptophan. The D gene is left open where the match is weak. Clone size appears in some rows only: once, few, many, or a class for an expanded clone.

abundance: .
j_gene: TRBJ1-1
v_gene: TRBV12-3/TRBV12-4
d_gene: TRBD1
CDR3nt: TGTGCCAGCAGCTCGACAGGGCGGCGGACTGAAGCTTTCTTT
CDR3aa: CASSSTGRRTEAFF

abundance: .
j_gene: TRBJ1-1
v_gene: TRBV12-3/TRBV12-4
d_gene: .
CDR3nt: TGTGCCAGCAGTTTGGCTTCTTGGGGGGCCACTGAAGCTTTCTTT
CDR3aa: CASSLASWGATEAFF

abundance: .
j_gene: TRBJ2-5
v_gene: TRBV2
d_gene: .
CDR3nt: TGTGCCAGCACCGATCCGGGGTACCAAGAGACCCAGTACTTC
CDR3aa: CASTDPGYQETQYF

abundance: .
j_gene: TRBJ1-2
v_gene: TRBV6-2/TRBV6-3
d_gene: TRBD1
CDR3nt: TGTGCCAGCAGTTACCCTGGGACAGCTAACTATGGCTACACCTTC
CDR3aa: CASSYPGTANYGYTF

abundance: few
j_gene: TRBJ2-2
v_gene: TRBV5-1
d_gene: TRBD1
CDR3nt: TGCGCCAGCAGCTTACGGGACAGGGGTTCCGGGGAGCTGTTTTTT
CDR3aa: CASSLRDRGSGELFF

abundance: .
j_gene: TRBJ2-1
v_gene: TRBV7-9
d_gene: .
CDR3nt: TGTGCCAGCAGCTCTTCTGGGGCGTACAATGAGCAGTTCTTC
CDR3aa: CASSSSGAYNEQFF

abundance: .
j_gene: TRBJ2-7
v_gene: TRBV10-3
d_gene: TRBD1
CDR3nt: TGTGCCATCAGTGAGTCGGACAGGTGGAGCGAGCAGTACTTC
CDR3aa: CAISESDRWSEQYF

abundance: few
j_gene: TRBJ1-3
v_gene: TRBV7-2
d_gene: TRBD1
CDR3nt: TGTGCCAGCAGCTCCGAGGGGGCGGGGGGAAACACCATATATTTT
CDR3aa: CASSSEGAGGNTIYF

abundance: many
j_gene: TRBJ2-2
v_gene: TRBV6-1
d_gene: TRBD1
CDR3nt: TGTGCCAGCAAAGACAGGGGGGACACCGGGGAGCTGTTTTTT
CDR3aa: CASKDRGDTGELFF

abundance: .
j_gene: TRBJ1-4
v_gene: TRBV19
d_gene: TRBD1
CDR3nt: TGTGCCAGTAGCTTCGGACAGGGCGTTGCAACTAATGAAAAACTGTTTTTT
CDR3aa: CASSFGQGVATNEKLFF